Listed here are 7 T cell receptor beta chains from one sample, sequenced in a study of cytomegalovirus exposure and HLA in healthy donors. The method was immunoSEQ multiplex PCR; TCRdb's version includes in-frame clones alone and lacks a portion of them. The profile shows approximately 160,000 clones, 80% to 90% of them singletons. The sample was PBMCs. These receptor sequences come from a woman younger than 35 in good health and CMV-seronegative.

The chain is built from TRBV9 and TRBJ2-4; D remains unclear. The CDR3 runs 13 residues. CDR1 is SGDLS and CDR2 is YYNGEE in the germline V gene. The V end was cut by 0 bases, the J end by 8 bases, with 9 bases between. CDR3 nucleotide sequence: TGTGCCAGCAGCGTAGGACTTTTGGACATTCAGTACTTC. It specifies CASSVGLLDIQYF.

This chain connects TRBV27 to TRBJ2-7; 9 bases map to TRBD1. V lost 7 bases to trimming and J lost 1 base; unmatched junction nucleotides: 8. Germline CDR1 is MNHEY and CDR2 is SMNVEV (reference sequence). The CDR3 sequence is 15 residues long. The CDR3 DNA reads TGTGCCAGCACCCCCCGAGGACAGGGGTCCTACGAGCAGTACTTC. This sequence encodes CASTPRGQGSYEQYF.

The chain links TRBV9 to TRBJ1-6, with 7 bases fitting TRBD1. Germline V CDR1 and CDR2: SGDLS, YYNGEE. J gave up 4 bases and V 1 base, and 5 bases lay outside the gene matches. The CDR3 has 16 residues. CDR3 protein: CASSVRDSLYNSPLHF. The CDR3 DNA reads as TGTGCCAGCAGCGTACGGGACAGCCTTTATAATTCACCCCTCCACTTT. The variable domain in full, completed from reference TRBV9 and TRBJ1-6, reads DSGVTQTPKHLITATGQRVTLRCSPRSGDLSVYWYQQSLDQGLQFLIQYYNGEERAKGNILERFSAQQFPDLHSELNLSSLELGDSALYFCASSVRDSLYNSPLHFGNGTRLTVT.

The chain recombines TRBV9 with TRBJ2-7; TRBD1 agrees at 7 bases. CDR3 size: 15 residues. The J segment lost 3 bases and the V segment lost 0 bases, leaving 6 bases of the junction unmatched. In germline, CDR1 is SGDLS, CDR2 YYNGEE. The CDR3 protein is CASSVGTGGLYEQYF. The CDR3 bases are TGTGCCAGCAGCGTAGGGACAGGCGGACTCTACGAGCAGTACTTC. The full variable domain, its missing parts supplied by reference TRBV9 and TRBJ2-7, is DSGVTQTPKHLITATGQRVTLRCSPRSGDLSVYWYQQSLDQGLQFLIQYYNGEERAKGNILERFSAQQFPDLHSELNLSSLELGDSALYFCASSVGTGGLYEQYFGPGTRLTVT.

This chain connects TRBV6-1 to TRBJ1-1, with D perhaps TRBD1 (5 bases). The CDR3 sequence is 13 residues long. Germline CDR1 MNHNS, CDR2 SASEGT. The V end lost 2 bases, the J end lost 4 bases, and 8 bases lay between the germline ends. This CDR3 reads CASSEQGGTEAFF. The CDR3 DNA reads as TGTGCCAGCAGTGAACAGGGCGGCACTGAAGCTTTCTTT.

This clone was observed a single time. The rearrangement uses TRBV19 and TRBJ1-5, with D possibly TRBD1 on 5 matching bases. The length of the CDR3 is 16 residues. With 9 bases removed from V and 0 bases from J, the gap between germline ends came to 18 bases. CDR1 and CDR2 from the germline V gene are LNHDA and SQIVND (reference sequence). The CDR3 protein is CASSGAQYYSNQPQHF. CDR3 nucleotides: TGTGCCAGCTCTGGGGCCCAGTACTATAGCAATCAGCCCCAGCATTTT.

This chain uses TRBV7-2 with TRBJ2-7, with D possibly being TRBD2 (7 bases). Trimming took off 5 bases at V and 5 bases at J, with 16 bases between the two ends. The length of the CDR3 is 14 residues. CDR1 and CDR2 (germline): SGHTA, FQGNSA. The CDR3 reads CASSQRTGRDEQYF. The CDR3 DNA reads TGTGCCAGCAGCCAACGAACAGGGAGGGACGAGCAGTACTTC.